Below are 6 T cell receptor beta chains sequenced from a single sample in a study of Ad26.COV2.S vaccination and SARS-CoV-2 variants. Clones were read by immunoSEQ multiplex PCR, and TCRdb kept only the in-frame ones, dropping some. The sample carries roughly 390,000 clones, 75% to 90% recorded once. Documented treatment: some 20 received Ad26.COV2.S at low or high dose, single or two shots; about 5 received placebo; per-sample allocation not given. Collection of the samples took place on day 63 after the first injection of vaccine or placebo. The source material was peripheral blood, sampled in a trial of Ad26.COV2.S vaccine versus placebo. Source of these receptors: a person aged 18-65 years who received the Ad26.COV2.S COVID-19 vaccine or a placebo.

This chain links TRBV19 with TRBJ1-2, with 7 bases identical to TRBD1. Germline-derived CDR1 and CDR2 are LNHDA and SQIVND (reference sequence). After removal of 8 bases from V and 3 bases from J, the junction contained 3 bases not matched to a gene. The CDR3 has 12 amino acids. Written as DNA, the CDR3 is TGTGCCAGTCGACAGGGTTACTATGGCTACACCTTC. This codes for CASRQGYYGYTF.

The chain is built from TRBV7-9 and TRBJ1-5, with D tentatively TRBD1 (5 bases). The germline V gene has CDR1 SEHNR and CDR2 FQNEAQ (reference sequence). V gave up 1 base and J gave up 1 base, with 8 bases separating them. This CDR3 has 15 amino acids. CDR3: CASSLGTGSNQPQHF. Written as DNA, the CDR3 is TGTGCCAGCAGCTTAGGTACAGGCAGCAATCAGCCCCAGCATTTT. Complete variable domain (other parts from reference TRBV7-9 and TRBJ1-5): DTGVSQNPRHKITKRGQNVTFRCDPISEHNRLYWYRQTLGQGPEFLTYFQNEAQLEKSRLLSDRFSAERPKGSFSTLEIQRTEQGDSAMYLCASSLGTGSNQPQHFGDGTRLSIL.

The J gene is TRBJ2-4, the V gene TRBV19; the D gene is possibly TRBD2 (5 bases). V dropped 5 bases and J dropped 6 bases, with 14 bases sitting between them. Germline V gives CDR1 LNHDA, CDR2 SQIVND (reference sequence). The CDR3 is 14 residues long. As DNA, the CDR3 is TGTGCCAGTAGTGAGGGCCCCTCGGCAAACATTCAGTACTTC. Its protein is CASSEGPSANIQYF.

CDR3 amino acids: CASSLFRGGPIYNSPLHF. For the CDR3, the DNA is TGTGCCAGCAGCCTCTTTAGGGGAGGGCCCATCTATAATTCACCCCTCCACTTT. The rearrangement joins TRBV7-2 to TRBJ1-6; D possibly corresponds to TRBD1 (5 bases). This CDR3 is 18 amino acids long. Trimming took 5 bases from V and 3 from J, leaving 20 bases between them. Germline V gene data show CDR1 as SGHTA and CDR2 as FQGNSA.

This clone was detected only once. This specimen includes other DNA sequences encoding the same CDR3. The chain combines TRBV11-3 with TRBJ2-3; D unclear. Trimming stripped 1 base from V and 2 bases from J, with 7 bases between. The CDR3 contains 14 residues. The germline CDR1 and CDR2 sequences are SGHNT and YENEEA. CDR3: CASSLGPNTDTQYF. The DNA for the CDR3 is TGTGCCAGCAGCTTAGGCCCTAACACAGATACGCAGTATTTT.

This clone was seen a few times. V and J are TRBV19 and TRBJ2-6, with a tentative D call TRBD1 (6 bases). Germline CDR1 is LNHDA and CDR2 is SQIVND (reference sequence). The CDR3 loop spans 16 amino acids. V lost 5 bases and J lost 0, with 11 bases in between. As DNA, the CDR3 is TGTGCCAGTAGTTCGACAGGCCGCTCTGGGGCCAACGTCCTGACTTTC. Translating it yields CASSSTGRSGANVLTF.